This T cell receptor beta chain was captured by sequencing in a study of blood T cell repertoires in COVID-19 (dated by TCRdb to the early 2020s). For context, the study as a whole: Collaborator samples came from the United States, Italy and Spain and covered acute and convalescent phases of COVID-19. The prospective study material was composed of cDNA or gDNA derived from T cells, B-cell-depleted T cells, or PBMCs. Deeply sampled blood TCRbeta repertoires from subjects exposed to, actively infected with, or recovered from COVID-19 were included in the dataset. The repertoires were released in a freely available public database intended as a resource for research on the immune response to SARS-CoV-2. The samples were drawn from two sources: the first 160 participants of the ongoing ImmuneRACE study, and over 1,000 subjects contributed by 6 global collaborators. Sample metadata almost always included a de-identified subject ID, COVID-19 status, age in years and sex. Where HLA class I and class II types were available, the types were taken from metadata supplied by the sample provider, not from assay-based typing. What the work shows at the level of the full study, not this receptor alone: The quantity of clinical and demographic metadata differed by source and by participant and was supplied without curation.

The CDR3 spans 15 residues, from the cysteine through the phenylalanine. Kept here is only the CDR3 DNA, which spans 45 bases and is read in frame from base 1. According to the germline V gene (reference sequence), CDR1 reads LNHDA and CDR2 reads SQIVND. At the junction V is shortened by 3 bases and J by 7 bases, with 19 bases in between. TCRbeta CDR3 regions were amplified from genomic DNA using the immunoSEQ Assay, a bias-controlled multiplex PCR. Per the source publication's procedure: Nucleated cell counts per sample were estimated from amplification of reference gene primers within the assay. To quantify the absolute abundance of each unique TCRbeta CDR3 rearrangement, sequence reads were collapsed and filtered. For each sample, productive Simpson clonality was calculated as the square root of Simpson's diversity index across productive rearrangements. TCRdb mirrors the immuneACCESS table, restricted to in-frame sequences. Some clones are absent from its copies; in checked studies, under half trace to an unresolved V gene, and the reason for the others is unknown. V and J calls and clone size follow that table, whereas D and trimming were derived from the DNA. The sample includes some 120,000 clones, with 70% to 90% observed a single time. The ten largest account for roughly 13% of the sample.

The collaborating institutions used their own protocols to collect whole blood in K2EDTA tubes. For TCRbeta analysis, collaborators shipped samples as frozen whole blood, isolated PBMCs, or DNA extracted from either of those sample types. With respect to this clone: Its cognate antigen has yet to be identified. No base quality values were provided; no much bigger clone lies one nucleotide off.

The sequencing input was peripheral blood. This chain is built from TRBV19 and TRBJ2-7; a weak D assignment points to TRBD2 (5 bases agree). This clonotype originated in a human donor in a cohort sampled during active COVID-19. The nucleotide sequence is TGTGCCAGTAGTATCGTTGATCGGGCCTCGGGGGAGCAGTACTTC. It translates as CASSIVDRASGEQYF.